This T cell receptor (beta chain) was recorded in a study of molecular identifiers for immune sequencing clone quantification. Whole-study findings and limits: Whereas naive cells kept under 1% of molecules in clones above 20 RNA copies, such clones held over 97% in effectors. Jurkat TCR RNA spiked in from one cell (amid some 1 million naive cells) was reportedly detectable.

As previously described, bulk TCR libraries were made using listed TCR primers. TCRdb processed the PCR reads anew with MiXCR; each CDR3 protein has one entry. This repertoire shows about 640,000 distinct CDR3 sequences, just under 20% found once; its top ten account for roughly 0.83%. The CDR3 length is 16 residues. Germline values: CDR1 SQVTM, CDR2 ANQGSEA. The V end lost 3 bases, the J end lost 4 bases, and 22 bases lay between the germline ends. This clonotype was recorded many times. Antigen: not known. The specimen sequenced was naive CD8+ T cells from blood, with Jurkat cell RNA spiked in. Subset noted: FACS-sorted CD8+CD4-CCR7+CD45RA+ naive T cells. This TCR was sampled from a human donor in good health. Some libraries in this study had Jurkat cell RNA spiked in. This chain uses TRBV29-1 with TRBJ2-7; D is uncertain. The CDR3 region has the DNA TGCAGCGTTGACGTCCCCGGGCGAGATGGCCTGTACGAGCAGTACTTC. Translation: CSVDVPGRDGLYEQYF.